The following is a TCR beta chain sequence with its context. This entry comes from a study of shared clonotypes between healthy human individuals. The assay was run at deep level. Profiling relied on immunoSEQ multiplex PCR, and the TCRdb table lists in-frame clones only, not all of them. The sample has 2.3 million or so clones, approximately 95% seen once. This clonotype was obtained from a young man in good health. Some clones in this sample may be carry-over from other donors' samples. The sample comprised naive CD4+ T cells from PBMCs. Stated subset: CD45RA+ positively selected.

The CDR3 bases are TGTGCCAGCAGCGTGTCTAGCGGGAGGGGCACAGATACGCAGTATTTT. This translates into CASSVSSGRGTDTQYF. This chain uses TRBV9 with TRBJ2-3; 12 bases are a match to TRBD2. This CDR3 is 16 amino acids long. Germline trimming cut 2 bases from V and 1 base from J; bases unmatched to any gene: 2. Germline V gives CDR1 SGDLS, CDR2 YYNGEE. The full variable domain, with the rest looked up from reference TRBV9 and TRBJ2-3, is DSGVTQTPKHLITATGQRVTLRCSPRSGDLSVYWYQQSLDQGLQFLIQYYNGEERAKGNILERFSAQQFPDLHSELNLSSLELGDSALYFCASSVSSGRGTDTQYFGPGTRLTVL.